The 5 T cell receptor beta chains below come from one sample, sequenced in a study of technical replicates of blood from a few donors. Data came from immunoSEQ multiplex PCR; TCRdb stores just in-frame clones and leaves some out. Of approximately 70,000 clones listed, around 94% are singletons. What was sequenced was T cells isolated from PBMCs. Receptor source: a human donor in good health.

The V call is TRBV29-1, the J call TRBJ2-2, with D maybe TRBD2 (5 bases). Germline V gene sequence: CDR1 SQVTM, CDR2 ANQGSEA. The CDR3 is made up of 14 amino acids. The V gene lost 6 bases and the J gene lost 10 bases, with 21 bases spanning the gap. CDR3 nucleotide sequence: TGCAGCGTCCAAGCCCCAGCGGATTCATCGGAGCTGTTTTTT. Amino acids: CSVQAPADSSELFF.

The chain couples TRBV4-1 to TRBJ2-1; D remains ambiguous. CDR3 length: 15 amino acids. V dropped 0 bases and J dropped 8 bases, with 14 bases sitting between them. Germline V CDR1 and CDR2: MGHRA, YSYEKL. In DNA form, the CDR3 reads TGCGCCAGCAGCCAAGATATCACTGTACGCGATGAGCAGTTCTTC. As protein: CASSQDITVRDEQFF.

The chain recombines TRBV5-1 with TRBJ2-7; weak D call: TRBD2 (6 bases). Per germline, CDR1 SGHRS and CDR2 YFSETQ. CDR3 size: 17 residues. Deletions cut 4 bases from V and 3 bases from J, with 23 bases between. The DNA for the CDR3 is TGCGCCAGCAGCCCCCGCTCGGGGGACGTAGTATTCTACGAGCAGTACTTC. Its protein product is CASSPRSGDVVFYEQYF.

About this clone: This sample also contains other DNA sequences that code for the same CDR3. The chain joins TRBV7-9 to TRBJ2-7; 7 bases agree with TRBD2. Per the germline V gene, CDR1 is SEHNR and CDR2 is FQNEAQ (reference sequence). V lost 5 bases to trimming and J lost 3 bases; unmatched junction nucleotides: 4. The CDR3 length is 13 residues. The CDR3 sequence: CASSRREDYEQYF. In DNA form, the CDR3 reads TGTGCCAGCAGCCGACGGGAGGACTACGAGCAGTACTTC.

The chain links TRBV6-5 to TRBJ2-7; TRBD2 is a possible D gene (6 bases). Between the trimmed V and J ends, which lost 2 bases and 12 bases, there was a span of 11 bases. The CDR3 totals 11 residues. Germline CDR1 MNHEY, CDR2 SVGAGI. As DNA, the CDR3 is TGTGCCAGCAGTTACGGGGGGAGCACGTACTTC. Encoded protein: CASSYGGSTYF.